This T cell receptor beta chain was retrieved from a study of blood T cell repertoires in COVID-19. For the study at large: Sites across the United States, Italy and Spain contributed samples from acute and convalescent COVID-19. The cDNA or gDNA used as material had been derived from T cells, B-cell-depleted T cells, or PBMCs.

Original processing methods: The assay estimated nucleated cells by amplifying reference gene primers. The data were produced by immunoSEQ multiplex PCR, yet TCRdb's version contains in-frame clones alone and is incomplete. The V and J calls and clone size were taken over from that table, and D and trimming were inferred from the DNA. The table includes under 200,000 clones, 70% to 80% detected once. What was sequenced was peripheral blood. This receptor was identified in a man between 60 and 70 years old with acute or convalescent COVID-19.

CDR3 nucleotides: TGTGCCAGCAGCGGAGCATACGACAGGGATAGCAATCAGCCCCAGCATTTT. Translated, it gives CASSGAYDRDSNQPQHF. This sequence joins TRBV5-6 and TRBJ1-5, with 7 bases aligning to TRBD1. The ends lost 4 bases at V and 0 bases at J; junction bases unmatched: 10. Germline assignment: CDR1 SGHDT and CDR2 YYEEEE. CDR3 length: 17 residues. Full variable domain (outside the CDR3, taken from reference TRBV5-6 and TRBJ1-5): DAGVTQSPTHLIKTRGQQVTLRCSPKSGHDTVSWYQQALGQGPQFIFQYYEEEERQRGNFPDRFSGHQFPNYSSELNVNALLLGDSALYLCASSGAYDRDSNQPQHFGDGTRLSIL.